A selection of T cell receptor beta chains follows, all from one sample in a study of Ad26.COV2.S vaccination and SARS-CoV-2 variants. Method: immunoSEQ multiplex PCR; TCRdb's copy keeps in-frame clones and lacks some. The table records some 250,000 clones, 85% to 90% of them present only once. The sequencing used peripheral blood, collected in a trial of Ad26.COV2.S vaccine versus placebo. These receptors all come from a person aged 18-65 years who received the Ad26.COV2.S COVID-19 vaccine or a placebo. The CDR3 runs from the conserved cysteine through the conserved F or W. The order of the fields is D gene, V gene, J gene, clone size, CDR3 protein, CDR3 DNA. A D gene is named only where the DNA matches it firmly. Clone sizes are given selectively: once, few, many, or a class where the clone is expanded.

d_gene: TRBD2; v_gene: TRBV6-1; j_gene: TRBJ2-7; abundance: NA; CDR3aa: CASSEATRTSGVYEQYF; CDR3nt: TGTGCCAGCAGTGAAGCCACTAGGACTAGCGGGGTCTACGAGCAGTACTTC
d_gene: TRBD1; v_gene: TRBV6-5; j_gene: TRBJ2-7; abundance: NA; CDR3aa: CASRIGQGLYEQYF; CDR3nt: TGTGCCAGTCGGATCGGACAGGGGCTATACGAGCAGTACTTC
d_gene: TRBD1; v_gene: TRBV6-6; j_gene: TRBJ1-1; abundance: NA; CDR3aa: CASSAPGQAAGTEAFF; CDR3nt: TGTGCCAGCAGCGCTCCGGGACAGGCTGCGGGCACTGAAGCTTTCTTT
d_gene: NA; v_gene: TRBV19; j_gene: TRBJ2-4; abundance: NA; CDR3aa: CASSIVGQLNIQYF; CDR3nt: TGTGCCAGTAGTATAGTAGGGCAGCTAAACATTCAGTACTTC
d_gene: NA; v_gene: TRBV19; j_gene: TRBJ1-3; abundance: NA; CDR3aa: CASRAFGVLGGNTIYF; CDR3nt: TGTGCCAGTAGGGCCTTTGGGGTCCTGGGTGGAAACACCATATATTTT
d_gene: NA; v_gene: TRBV7-2; j_gene: TRBJ2-3; abundance: NA; CDR3aa: CASLTGAGAGTDTQYF; CDR3nt: TGTGCCAGCCTCACGGGGGCGGGAGCCGGCACAGATACGCAGTATTTT
d_gene: NA; v_gene: TRBV9; j_gene: TRBJ2-2; abundance: NA; CDR3aa: CASSPRDSVNTGELFF; CDR3nt: TGTGCCAGCAGCCCCCGGGACTCCGTGAACACCGGGGAGCTGTTTTTT
d_gene: NA; v_gene: TRBV7-2; j_gene: TRBJ1-1; abundance: once; CDR3aa: CASSLGGGRQGLEAFF; CDR3nt: TGTGCCAGCAGCTTAGGGGGAGGCAGGCAGGGCCTAGAAGCTTTCTTT
d_gene: NA; v_gene: TRBV24-1; j_gene: TRBJ2-7; abundance: NA; CDR3aa: CATSAGATYEQYF; CDR3nt: TGTGCCACCAGTGCTGGGGCGACGTACGAGCAGTACTTC
d_gene: NA; v_gene: TRBV4-1; j_gene: TRBJ2-2; abundance: NA; CDR3aa: CASSLLSLSASNTGELFF; CDR3nt: TGCGCCAGCAGCCTGCTCTCCCTTAGCGCCTCGAACACCGGGGAGCTGTTTTTT
d_gene: NA; v_gene: TRBV10-3; j_gene: TRBJ2-7; abundance: NA; CDR3aa: CAISISDYEQYF; CDR3nt: TGTGCCATCAGCATTAGCGATTACGAGCAGTACTTC
d_gene: NA; v_gene: TRBV28; j_gene: TRBJ1-1; abundance: NA; CDR3aa: CASSLRENTEAFF; CDR3nt: TGTGCCAGCAGTTTGAGGGAGAACACTGAAGCTTTCTTT
d_gene: TRBD1; v_gene: TRBV30; j_gene: TRBJ2-2; abundance: NA; CDR3aa: CAWVNRGHNTGELFF; CDR3nt: TGTGCCTGGGTTAACAGGGGGCATAACACCGGGGAGCTGTTTTTT
d_gene: TRBD1; v_gene: TRBV5-1; j_gene: TRBJ2-2; abundance: NA; CDR3aa: CASSQTGGSGELFF; CDR3nt: TGCGCCAGCAGCCAAACAGGGGGCTCCGGGGAGCTGTTTTTT
d_gene: NA; v_gene: TRBV6-5; j_gene: TRBJ2-7; abundance: NA; CDR3aa: CASSVYEQYF; CDR3nt: TGTGCCAGCAGCGTCTACGAGCAGTACTTC
d_gene: NA; v_gene: TRBV4-3; j_gene: TRBJ1-5; abundance: NA; CDR3aa: CASSRDTFGNQPQHF; CDR3nt: TGCGCCAGCAGCCGAGACACGTTTGGGAATCAGCCCCAGCATTTT
d_gene: TRBD1; v_gene: TRBV6-5; j_gene: TRBJ2-7; abundance: NA; CDR3aa: CASRTGQGGQYF; CDR3nt: TGTGCCAGCAGAACGGGACAGGGAGGACAGTACTTC
d_gene: NA; v_gene: TRBV7-8; j_gene: TRBJ2-3; abundance: NA; CDR3aa: CASSLEALVGDRNSDTQYF; CDR3nt: TGTGCCAGCAGCTTAGAGGCCTTGGTCGGGGACCGAAATTCAGATACGCAGTATTTT
d_gene: NA; v_gene: TRBV18; j_gene: TRBJ1-6; abundance: NA; CDR3aa: CASSPRTYTGDSPLHF; CDR3nt: TGTGCCAGCTCACCCCGGACCTATACTGGGGATTCACCCCTCCACTTT
d_gene: NA; v_gene: TRBV19; j_gene: TRBJ2-6; abundance: NA; CDR3aa: CASTPRARGGANVLTF; CDR3nt: TGTGCCAGTACCCCCCGGGCCCGTGGGGGGGCCAACGTCCTGACTTTC
d_gene: TRBD1; v_gene: TRBV7-6; j_gene: TRBJ2-3; abundance: once; CDR3aa: CASSLGPGTGGGTQYF; CDR3nt: TGTGCCAGCAGCTTAGGCCCGGGGACAGGGGGAGGTACGCAGTATTTT
d_gene: TRBD1; v_gene: TRBV7-2; j_gene: TRBJ1-5; abundance: NA; CDR3aa: CASTEGGQGSRQPQHF; CDR3nt: TGTGCCAGCACGGAGGGGGGACAGGGGTCACGGCAGCCCCAGCATTTT